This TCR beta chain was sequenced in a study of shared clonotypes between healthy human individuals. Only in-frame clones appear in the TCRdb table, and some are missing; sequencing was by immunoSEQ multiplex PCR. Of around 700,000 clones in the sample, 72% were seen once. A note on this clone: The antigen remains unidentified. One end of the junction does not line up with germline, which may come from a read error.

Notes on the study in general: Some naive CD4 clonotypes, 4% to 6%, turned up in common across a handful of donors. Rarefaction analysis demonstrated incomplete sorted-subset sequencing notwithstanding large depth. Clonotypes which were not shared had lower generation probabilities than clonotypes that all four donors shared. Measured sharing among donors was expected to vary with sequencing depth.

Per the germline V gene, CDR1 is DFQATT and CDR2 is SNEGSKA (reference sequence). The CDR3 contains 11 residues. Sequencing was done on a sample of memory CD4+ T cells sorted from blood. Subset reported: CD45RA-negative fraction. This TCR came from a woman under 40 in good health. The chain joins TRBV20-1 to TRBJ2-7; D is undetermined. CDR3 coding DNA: TGCAGTCCTAGGACCAGTTACGAGCAGTACTTC. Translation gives CSPRTSYEQYF.